This entry lists 10 T cell receptor beta chains sequenced from one sample in a study of shared clonotypes between healthy human individuals. Here immunoSEQ multiplex PCR was the method, and the copy in TCRdb shows in-frame clones only, minus some. The sample yields 2 million to 2.5 million clones, approximately 96% seen once. Sequences were obtained from naive CD4+ T cells sorted from blood. As to subset: CD45RA+ positively selected. These receptors all come from a young man in good health.

The chain links TRBV5-1 to TRBJ1-2, with D unclear. Germline assignment: CDR1 SGHRS and CDR2 YFSETQ. The V and J ends lost 1 base and 5 bases respectively, with 12 bases between them. This CDR3 has 14 residues. The CDR3 sequence is CASSLQQTGYGYTF. The CDR3 DNA sequence: TGCGCCAGCAGCTTGCAACAGACGGGGTATGGCTACACCTTC.

The genes are TRBV5-1 and TRBJ2-7, with D tentatively TRBD1 or TRBD2 (5 bases each). V was pared by 4 bases and J by 3 bases, with 29 bases between. From germline, CDR1 is SGHRS and CDR2 YFSETQ. CDR3 length equals 19 residues. The CDR3 loop reads CASSPANPVEAGSLYEQYF. The CDR3 coding sequence is TGCGCCAGCAGCCCGGCCAATCCGGTCGAGGCAGGGAGCCTCTACGAGCAGTACTTC.

This clone was seen just once. The rearrangement joins TRBV10-2 to TRBJ2-5, with a weak D call TRBD2 (5 bases). This CDR3 is built from 14 residues. Looked up from germline, CDR1 is WSHSY and CDR2 is SAAADI. Trimming cost V 4 bases and J 7 bases, with 16 bases left between them. The CDR3 spells CASSARGGPGTQYF. For the CDR3, the DNA is TGCGCCAGCAGTGCCCGAGGCGGGCCTGGGACCCAGTACTTC.

The chain carries TRBV7-9 and TRBJ2-1; the D gene is possibly TRBD2 (5 bases). The CDR3 is made up of 11 amino acids. The germline V and J ends were trimmed by 5 bases and 10 bases, with 9 bases remaining between them. Per germline, CDR1 SEHNR and CDR2 FQNEAQ (reference sequence). CDR3 sequence (DNA): TGTGCCAGCAGCCGACGGGAAGAGCAGTTCTTC. This sequence encodes CASSRREEQFF.

The chain is built from TRBV30 and TRBJ2-6; D might be TRBD1 (6 bases). CDR3 length: 15 amino acids. Germline V gene lookup returns CDR1 GTSNPN and CDR2 SVGIG (reference sequence). V gave up 4 bases and J gave up 0 bases, with 10 bases separating them. CDR3 DNA: TGTGCCTGGATACAGGGCGACTCTGGGGCCAACGTCCTGACTTTC. It yields the protein CAWIQGDSGANVLTF.

The chain couples TRBV2 to TRBJ1-2, with D uncertain. Germline loops: CDR1 SNHLY, CDR2 FYNNEI. The V gene lost 2 bases and the J gene lost 3 bases, with 13 bases spanning the gap. The CDR3 has 15 amino acids. The CDR3 DNA sequence: TGTGCCAGCAGTGAAAGGGTCGATACCCACTATGGCTACACCTTC. Translating it yields CASSERVDTHYGYTF.

The rearrangement uses TRBV6-5 and TRBJ2-4; 7 bases map to TRBD1. This CDR3 has 15 residues. Germline CDR1 and CDR2: MNHEY and SVGAGI. The V and J ends lost 4 bases and 3 bases, in that order; junction bases with no gene match: 6. The DNA for the CDR3 is TGTGCCAGCAGTTTGGGCGACAGGGTCAAAAACATTCAGTACTTC. Its translation is CASSLGDRVKNIQYF.

A remark on this clone: This CDR3 is also generated by other DNA sequences in the sample. This chain joins TRBV27 and TRBJ2-7; 9 bases are shared with TRBD1. Germline V CDR1 and CDR2: MNHEY, SMNVEV (reference sequence). The CDR3 has 14 amino acids. V gave up 6 bases and J gave up 4 bases; unmatched junction bases: 7. CDR3 residues: CASSTPGQGYEQYF. Here the CDR3 DNA reads TGTGCCAGCAGCACCCCGGGACAGGGTTACGAGCAGTACTTC.

This chain joins TRBV18 and TRBJ1-4; no clear D. Trimming stripped 4 bases from V and 0 bases from J, with 12 bases between. CDR1 and CDR2 from the germline V gene are KGHSH and LQKENI. The CDR3 runs 16 residues. CDR3 sequence: CASSLANGATNEKLFF. The CDR3 coding sequence is TGTGCCAGCTCACTGGCAAACGGGGCAACTAATGAAAAACTGTTTTTT.

V usage is TRBV30 and J usage is TRBJ1-6; tentative D call: TRBD1 (5 bases). V dropped 3 bases and J dropped 7 bases, with 13 bases sitting between them. Germline lookup yields CDR1 GTSNPN and CDR2 SVGIG (reference sequence). This CDR3 is built from 14 residues. CDR3 in DNA: TGTGCCTGGAGGGTTGACAGTGGGAATTCACCCCTCCACTTT. It specifies CAWRVDSGNSPLHF. The variable domain in full, with the rest retrieved from reference TRBV30 and TRBJ1-6, is SQTIHQWPATLVQPVGSPLSLECTVEGTSNPNLYWYRQAAGRGLQLLFYSVGIGQISSEVPQNLSASRPQDRQFILSSKKLLLSDSGFYLCAWRVDSGNSPLHFGNGTRLTVT.